A single sample gave rise to the 7 T cell receptor beta chains below, sequenced in a study of T cell changes during pregnancy in multiple sclerosis. The method was immunoSEQ multiplex PCR; TCRdb's version includes in-frame clones alone and lacks a portion of them. The data contain about 23,000 clones, roughly 87% of them singletons. The sequenced sample was CD8+ T cells from peripheral blood mononuclear cells, obtained after pregnancy. The receptor source for this set is a female donor with multiple sclerosis, enrolled in a pregnancy study.

The rearrangement links TRBV11-2 to TRBJ1-1; D is undetermined. Deletions cut 3 bases from V and 1 base from J, with 6 bases between. The germline V gene has CDR1 SGHAT and CDR2 FQNNGV. CDR3 length: 13 residues. The CDR3 region is CASSLAGNTEAFF. As DNA, the CDR3 is TGTGCCAGCAGCTTGGCGGGGAACACTGAAGCTTTCTTT.

The chain couples TRBV6-5 to TRBJ1-3; TRBD1 agrees at 8 bases. Trimming took 6 bases from V and 3 from J; bases not matched to a gene: 7. This CDR3 region has 15 residues. From germline, CDR1 is MNHEY and CDR2 SVGAGI. The CDR3: CASSLMTGVGNTIYF. The CDR3 DNA follows: TGTGCCAGCAGCCTTATGACAGGGGTTGGAAACACCATATATTTT.

V and J are TRBV4-2 and TRBJ1-2; D remains unclear. The CDR3 is 13 residues long. Germline CDR1 is LGHNA and CDR2 is YNFKEQ. V was pared by 4 bases and J by 4 bases, with 10 bases between. CDR3 nucleotide sequence: TGTGCCAGCAGCCGGCTAGGATTCTATGGCTACACCTTC. This codes for CASSRLGFYGYTF.

This clone was detected once. The junction does not match germline at one end; this may be a read error. The genes are TRBV27 and TRBJ2-5; 10 positions agree with TRBD2. Germline loops: CDR1 MNHEY, CDR2 SMNVEV (reference sequence). This CDR3 is 16 amino acids long. CDR3 nucleotides: TGTGCCAGCAGTCCCCTCGGACTAGCGGCGAAAGAGGCCCAGTACTTC. Residues: CASSPLGLAAKEAQYF.

The chain combines TRBV7-6 with TRBJ2-7; 9 bases align to TRBD2. Germline trimming cut 1 base from V and 2 bases from J; bases unmatched to any gene: 6. The CDR3 runs to 16 residues. CDR1 and CDR2 (germline): SGHVS, FNYEAQ. The CDR3 DNA sequence: TGTGCCAGCAGCTTAGATGAGGCGGGAGGGGCCTACGAGCAGTACTTC. As protein: CASSLDEAGGAYEQYF. Full variable domain (outside the CDR3, taken from reference TRBV7-6 and TRBJ2-7): GAGVSQSPRYKVTKRGQDVALRCDPISGHVSLYWYRQALGQGPEFLTYFNYEAQQDKSGLPNDRFSAERPEGSISTLTIQRTEQRDSAMYRCASSLDEAGGAYEQYFGPGTRLTVT.

J is TRBJ2-1 and V is TRBV29-1; 9 bases align to TRBD2. This CDR3 comprises 15 residues. The V gene end was trimmed by 6 bases and the J gene end by 5 bases; junction bases not matched to a gene: 11. CDR1 is SQVTM, CDR2 ANQGSEA, per germline. The CDR3 DNA sequence: TGCAGCGTCGCACAGGGGCGGGAGGGCCACAATGAGCAGTTCTTC. Protein: CSVAQGREGHNEQFF.

The genes are TRBV5-1 and TRBJ2-1, with TRBD2 matching over 8 bases. The junction had 13 bases not matched to a gene; V was cut back by 3 bases and J by 5 bases. The CDR3 is made up of 17 amino acids. Germline V gene data show CDR1 as SGHRS and CDR2 as YFSETQ. The chain's CDR3 is CASSSHSGMFSDNEQFF. Here the CDR3 DNA reads TGCGCCAGCAGCTCCCATAGCGGGATGTTTTCAGACAATGAGCAGTTCTTC.